Each of the 10 T cell receptor beta chains below was sequenced from the same sample in a study of cytomegalovirus exposure and HLA in healthy donors. Produced via immunoSEQ multiplex PCR; TCRdb's table is partial and in-frame only. The sample consists of a few hundred thousand clones, approximately 88% of them appearing once. The specimen sequenced was PBMCs. The source is a woman between 25 and 40 years old in good health and CMV-seropositive.

The chain recombines TRBV7-3 with TRBJ1-2; D unclear. The length of the CDR3 is 11 residues. V was pared by 4 bases and J by 7 bases, with 7 bases between. Germline CDR1 and CDR2: SGHTA and FQGTGA. CDR3 amino acids: CASSSKAGYTF. The CDR3 DNA reads TGTGCCAGCAGCTCCAAGGCTGGCTACACCTTC.

The V gene is TRBV28, the J gene TRBJ2-7, with 10 bases fitting TRBD1. V trimming: 8 bases; J trimming: 7 bases; junction bases outside the gene matches: 20. Germline lookup yields CDR1 MDHEN and CDR2 SYDVKM. CDR3 length equals 17 residues. The CDR3 protein is CASCAGQGPLFLREQYF. The CDR3 DNA sequence: TGTGCCAGCTGCGCGGGACAGGGGCCCCTTTTTCTTAGGGAGCAGTACTTC.

The rearrangement joins TRBV5-1 to TRBJ2-1; TRBD2 aligns across 10 bases. After removal of 4 bases from V and 8 bases from J, the junction contained 15 bases not matched to a gene. Germline V gene lookup returns CDR1 SGHRS and CDR2 YFSETQ. The CDR3 totals 17 residues. The CDR3 region is CASSPRGLAGAVHEQFF. Written as DNA, the CDR3 is TGCGCCAGCAGCCCCCGTGGGCTAGCGGGAGCTGTACATGAGCAGTTCTTC.

J is TRBJ2-3 and V is TRBV7-2; D call uncertain. The germline V and J ends were trimmed by 0 bases and 3 bases, with 4 bases remaining between them. Germline lookup yields CDR1 SGHTA and CDR2 FQGNSA. The CDR3 covers 13 residues. CDR3: CASSLARTDTQYF. The DNA of the CDR3 is TGTGCCAGCAGCTTAGCGCGTACAGATACGCAGTATTTT.

This chain joins TRBV6-5 and TRBJ2-1; 10 nucleotides agree with TRBD1. The CDR3 loop spans 14 amino acids. Germline loops: CDR1 MNHEY, CDR2 SVGAGI. Unmatched junction bases numbered 0, after V lost 6 bases and J lost 1 base. This chain's CDR3 is CASRGQGSYNEQFF. In DNA, the CDR3 is TGTGCCAGCAGGGGACAGGGGTCCTACAATGAGCAGTTCTTC.

The genes are TRBV7-9 and TRBJ2-7; 7 bases line up with TRBD1. This CDR3 has 13 amino acids. V dropped 10 bases and J dropped 1; count of bases not matched to a gene: 7. Germline V gene lookup returns CDR1 SEHNR and CDR2 FQNEAQ (reference sequence). The CDR3 DNA is TGTGCCACAACCACGGGACAGTCCTACGAGCAGTACTTC. This encodes CATTTGQSYEQYF.

The gene calls are TRBV4-3 and TRBJ1-4, with unresolved D. Trimming shortened V by 4 bases and J by 8 bases, and 14 bases separated the two germline ends. This CDR3 spans 14 amino acids. From germline, CDR1 is LGHNA and CDR2 YSLEER. In DNA form, the CDR3 reads TGCGCCAGCAGCCCAAGTAATACAGCAGAAAAACTGTTTTTT. This translates into CASSPSNTAEKLFF.

In its sample, this clone was seen once. The chain couples TRBV6-5 to TRBJ1-5; D gene unclear. Germline V gene data show CDR1 as MNHEY and CDR2 as SVGAGI. The CDR3 covers 13 residues. Trimming took off 4 bases at V and 6 bases at J, with 10 bases between the two ends. In nucleotides, the CDR3 is TGTGCCAGCAGTTCGGGTCGGGGTCAGCCCCAGCATTTT. Protein: CASSSGRGQPQHF.

V is TRBV30 and J is TRBJ2-1; D unresolved. Trimming removed 0 bases from V and 1 base from J, with 4 bases in between. The CDR3 length is 13 residues. Germline CDR1 and CDR2: GTSNPN and SVGIG (reference sequence). This CDR3 is CAWSVRSYNEQFF. The CDR3 nucleotides are TGTGCCTGGAGTGTCCGGTCCTACAATGAGCAGTTCTTC.

The chain combines TRBV9 with TRBJ2-2; 8 nucleotides line up with TRBD2. The CDR3 is made up of 17 amino acids. With V trimmed by 2 bases and J by 8 bases, 14 bases remained unmatched. The V gene's germline CDR1 is SGDLS and CDR2 YYNGEE. Here the CDR3 DNA reads TGTGCCAGCAGCGTCGGTCGGGCGAGCGGGAGATCGGGGGAGCTGTTTTTT. The encoded protein is CASSVGRASGRSGELFF. Filled out from reference TRBV9 and TRBJ2-2, the complete variable domain reads DSGVTQTPKHLITATGQRVTLRCSPRSGDLSVYWYQQSLDQGLQFLIQYYNGEERAKGNILERFSAQQFPDLHSELNLSSLELGDSALYFCASSVGRASGRSGELFFGEGSRLTVL.